Following are 23 T cell receptor beta chains from one sample sequenced in a study of cytomegalovirus exposure and HLA in healthy donors. Primers included in the PCR were 60 Vbeta and 13 Jbeta primers. Method: immunoSEQ multiplex PCR; TCRdb's copy keeps in-frame clones and lacks some. The sample carries roughly 180,000 clones, 80% recorded once. Material for sequencing was PBMCs. The receptors were sampled from a man in his thirties or forties in good health and CMV-seropositive.

This chain joins TRBV9 and TRBJ1-4; D is perhaps TRBD1 (6 bases). Looked up from germline, CDR1 is SGDLS and CDR2 is YYNGEE. The V gene lost 5 bases and the J gene lost 1 base, with 12 bases spanning the gap. The CDR3 runs to 15 residues. The CDR3 sequence is CASSGRGGTNEKLFF. In DNA form, the CDR3 reads TGTGCCAGCAGTGGCAGGGGTGGAACTAATGAAAAACTGTTTTTT.

Remarks on this clone: A read error may account for a junction end that differs from germline. CDR3 nucleotides: TGTGCCAGCAGCTTAGGACTAGCGGGGGGAAACACAGATACGCGGTATTTT. Residues: CASSLGLAGGNTDTRYF. The genes are TRBV5-4 and TRBJ2-3, with 14 bases lining up with TRBD2. CDR3 length: 17 residues. CDR1 is SGHNT and CDR2 is YYREEE in the germline V gene (reference sequence). Full variable domain (remainder filled in from reference TRBV5-4 and TRBJ2-3): ETGVTQSPTHLIKTRGQQVTLRCSSQSGHNTVSWYQQALGQGPQFIFQYYREEENGRGNFPPRFSGLQFPNYSSELNVNALELDDSALYLCASSLGLAGGNTDTRYFGPGTRLTVL.

This clone was picked up a small number of times. The chain employs TRBV10-1 and TRBJ1-5; 7 bases align to TRBD1. The length of the CDR3 is 18 residues. V lost 3 bases to trimming and J lost 0 bases; unmatched junction nucleotides: 11. CDR1 and CDR2 (germline): WNHNN, SYGVQD (reference sequence). In nucleotides, the CDR3 is TGCGCCAGCAGTGACCTAACCGGGACAGTTTATAGCAATCAGCCCCAGCATTTT. This gives the protein CASSDLTGTVYSNQPQHF.

The chain employs TRBV27 and TRBJ2-7; 15 nucleotides agree with TRBD2. This CDR3 is built from 17 residues. Per germline, CDR1 MNHEY and CDR2 SMNVEV (reference sequence). V gave up 1 base and J gave up 2 bases; unmatched junction bases: 3. CDR3 sequence: CASSLWGLAGGAYEQYF. Written as DNA, the CDR3 is TGTGCCAGCAGTTTATGGGGACTAGCGGGAGGCGCCTACGAGCAGTACTTC.

There are a few counts of this clone. The rearrangement uses TRBV5-8 and TRBJ2-3; D not resolved. V was cut by 0 bases and J by 2 bases, with 7 bases left in between. Per germline, CDR1 SGHTS and CDR2 YDEGEE. This CDR3 contains 14 residues. CDR3 DNA sequence: TGTGCCAGCAGCTTGGCACTACCCACAGATACGCAGTATTTT. This gives the protein CASSLALPTDTQYF.

V usage is TRBV30 and J usage is TRBJ1-2, with 10 positions matching TRBD1. This CDR3 is built from 18 residues. CDR1 and CDR2 from the germline V gene are GTSNPN and SVGIG (reference sequence). V trimming: 4 bases; J trimming: 4 bases; junction bases outside the gene matches: 18. CDR3 sequence (DNA): TGTGCCTGGATGCGATACCGGGGAGACGGGACAGGGGCCTATGGCTACACCTTC. Amino acids: CAWMRYRGDGTGAYGYTF.

This rearrangement joins TRBV11-2 to TRBJ2-2; 7 bases are shared with TRBD2. The CDR3 is 17 residues long. V was clipped by 5 bases and J by 5 bases; unmatched bases: 14. Germline V gene sequence: CDR1 SGHAT, CDR2 FQNNGV. CDR3 sequence reads: CASSPLGSGRGTGELFF. The CDR3 DNA is TGTGCCAGCAGCCCTTTGGGTAGCGGGCGGGGAACCGGGGAGCTGTTTTTT.

This clone was counted between two and nine times. The chain couples TRBV4-1 to TRBJ2-5; D unresolved. The V gene's germline CDR1 is MGHRA and CDR2 YSYEKL. The CDR3 totals 15 residues. V was pared by 0 bases and J by 1 base, with 9 bases between. The CDR3 DNA reads as TGCGCCAGCAGCCAAGATCCGGGTTTCCAAGAGACCCAGTACTTC. This translates into CASSQDPGFQETQYF.

Concerning this clone: Sequence at one end of the junction differs from germline and may be a read error. The rearrangement links TRBV7-9 to TRBJ1-1; 10 nucleotides align to TRBD1. The CDR3 sequence is 15 residues long. Per the germline V gene, CDR1 is SEHNR and CDR2 is FQNEAQ (reference sequence). In DNA, the CDR3 is TGTTCCAGCGGGACAGGGGCCCTTCTGAACACTGAAGCTTTCTTT. Translated, it gives CSSGTGALLNTEAFF. Complete variable domain (other parts from reference TRBV7-9 and TRBJ1-1): DTGVSQNPRHKITKRGQNVTFRCDPISEHNRLYWYRQTLGQGPEFLTYFQNEAQLEKSRLLSDRFSAERPKGSFSTLEIQRTEQGDSAMYLCSSGTGALLNTEAFFGQGTRLTVV.

CDR3 in amino acids: CASQRGSDEQFF. The CDR3 DNA reads as TGTGCCTCCCAGAGAGGGAGCGATGAGCAGTTCTTC. The chain uses TRBV9 and TRBJ2-1; a weak D match, TRBD2 (5 bases). Looked up from germline, CDR1 is SGDLS and CDR2 is YYNGEE. CDR3 length: 12 residues. V was shortened by 10 bases and J by 8 bases, with 16 bases between the two germline ends.

The chain employs TRBV10-3 and TRBJ2-3; a possible D gene is TRBD2 (7 bases). The CDR3 contains 16 residues. The ends were cut back, 5 bases at V and 6 bases at J, with 21 bases in the middle. Germline V gene lookup returns CDR1 ENHRY and CDR2 SYGVKD. CDR3 in DNA: TGTGCCATCAGTACCTTGGGGGGGCCACTCCTGGATACGCAGTATTTT. Translating it yields CAISTLGGPLLDTQYF.

The V gene is TRBV6-1, the J gene TRBJ2-5; D not certain. The DNA end is more similar to TRBJ2-7, so the J call may be wrong. The CDR3 loop spans 15 amino acids. Germline CDR1 and CDR2: MNHNS and SASEGT. CDR3 nucleotides: TGTGCCAGCAGTGAAGCGCTAAGCCCCAACTACGAGCAGTACTTC. Amino acids: CASSEALSPNYEQYF.

The rearrangement links TRBV11-3 to TRBJ2-4; 7 bases match TRBD1. The CDR3 is 16 residues long. CDR1 is SGHNT and CDR2 is YENEEA in the germline V gene. Trimming cost V 1 base and J 9 bases; bases outside gene matches: 12. CDR3 coding DNA: TGTGCCAGCAGCTTAGTTAGGGGGCCCGGGCTCGGCATTCAGTACTTC. It specifies CASSLVRGPGLGIQYF.

The gene calls are TRBV5-1 and TRBJ1-2, with D possibly TRBD1 on 5 matching bases. The V gene lost 0 bases and the J gene lost 7 bases, with 13 bases spanning the gap. The CDR3 extends over 14 amino acids. Germline values: CDR1 SGHRS, CDR2 YFSETQ. CDR3: CASSLAGRGGGYTF. DNA of the CDR3: TGCGCCAGCAGCTTGGCCGGGAGGGGAGGTGGCTACACCTTC. Supplemented by reference TRBV5-1 and TRBJ1-2, the full variable domain reads KAGVTQTPRYLIKTRGQQVTLSCSPISGHRSVSWYQQTPGQGLQFLFEYFSETQRNKGNFPGRFSGRQFSNSRSEMNVSTLELGDSALYLCASSLAGRGGGYTFGSGTRLTVV.

The chain joins TRBV18 to TRBJ2-1, with D perhaps matching TRBD2 (6 bases). Per germline, CDR1 KGHSH and CDR2 LQKENI. The V and J ends lost 1 base and 5 bases respectively, with 15 bases between them. The CDR3 contains 16 residues. The CDR3: CASSPLSGSIHNEQFF. CDR3 sequence (DNA): TGTGCCAGCTCACCACTATCCGGGAGTATCCACAATGAGCAGTTCTTC. The whole variable domain, remainder taken from reference TRBV18 and TRBJ2-1, is NAGVMQNPRHLVRRRGQEARLRCSPMKGHSHVYWYRQLPEEGLKFMVYLQKENIIDESGMPKERFSAEFPKEGPSILRIQQVVRGDSAAYFCASSPLSGSIHNEQFFGPGTRLTVL.

J is TRBJ2-1 and V is TRBV5-4, with a tentative D call TRBD1 (6 bases). Germline V gene lookup returns CDR1 SGHNT and CDR2 YYREEE (reference sequence). The CDR3 loop spans 12 amino acids. V was clipped by 4 bases and J by 13 bases, with 15 bases between them. CDR3 sequence (DNA): TGTGCCAGCAGCCAAATACAGGGTTATCAGTTCTTC. Encoded protein: CASSQIQGYQFF.

The chain has TRBV19 and TRBJ2-6, with TRBD1 matching over 11 bases. The CDR3 runs 17 residues. V lost 7 bases to trimming and J lost 3 bases; unmatched junction nucleotides: 8. The germline V gene has CDR1 LNHDA and CDR2 SQIVND (reference sequence). The CDR3 is CASKPRTGGVGANVLTF. CDR3 bases: TGTGCCAGTAAACCCCGGACAGGGGGCGTTGGGGCCAACGTCCTGACTTTC. The full variable domain, rest sourced from reference TRBV19 and TRBJ2-6, is DGGITQSPKYLFRKEGQNVTLSCEQNLNHDAMYWYRQDPGQGLRLIYYSQIVNDFQKGDIAEGYSVSREKKESFPLTVTSAQKNPTAFYLCASKPRTGGVGANVLTFGAGSRLTVL.

This clone was recorded once. V usage is TRBV2 and J usage is TRBJ1-2; maybe TRBD1 (5 bases). The CDR3 spans 15 residues. CDR1 is SNHLY and CDR2 is FYNNEI in the germline V gene. The ends were cut back, 2 bases at V and 8 bases at J, with 18 bases in the middle. CDR3 DNA sequence: TGTGCCAGCAGTGAACCCCCCCCAGGGTTCGGCGGCTACACCTTC. Translated, it gives CASSEPPPGFGGYTF.

CDR3 in amino acids: CASRRGVGGELFF. CDR3 bases: TGTGCCAGCAGAAGGGGCGTGGGCGGGGAGCTGTTTTTT. The chain uses TRBV6-5 and TRBJ2-2, with D possibly TRBD1 on 5 matching bases. The CDR3 length is 13 residues. Germline V CDR1 and CDR2: MNHEY, SVGAGI. Trimming took off 6 bases at V and 7 bases at J, with 12 bases between the two ends.

Concerning this clone: The junction departs from germline at one end; a sequencing error may be responsible. The chain employs TRBV7-9 and TRBJ2-1; the D gene could be TRBD1 or TRBD2 (5 bases each). The CDR3 sequence is 16 residues long. Looked up from germline, CDR1 is SEHNR and CDR2 is FQNEAQ (reference sequence). CDR3 coding DNA: TGTTCCAGCAGCTTAGCGACAGATTCTCCCAGAAGAGAGCAGTTCTTC. Protein: CSSSLATDSPRREQFF. The whole variable domain, filled in from reference TRBV7-9 and TRBJ2-1, reads DTGVSQNPRHKITKRGQNVTFRCDPISEHNRLYWYRQTLGQGPEFLTYFQNEAQLEKSRLLSDRFSAERPKGSFSTLEIQRTEQGDSAMYLCSSSLATDSPRREQFFGPGTRLTVL.

The rearrangement uses TRBV4-1 and TRBJ1-2, with TRBD1 identical over 7 bases. Trimming cost V 7 bases and J 5 bases; bases outside gene matches: 4. The CDR3 is 12 amino acids. The germline gives CDR1 MGHRA, CDR2 YSYEKL. CDR3 loop: CASMDRTYGYTF. The CDR3 nucleotides are TGCGCCAGCATGGACAGGACTTATGGCTACACCTTC.

This rearrangement joins TRBV13 to TRBJ2-7, with 7 bases fitting TRBD1. V lost 5 bases and J lost 2; bases outside the gene matches: 12. Germline CDR1 is PRHDT and CDR2 is FYEKMQ (reference sequence). The CDR3 has 16 residues. CDR3: CASSITGDRPPYEQYF. In DNA, the CDR3 is TGTGCCAGCAGCATAACAGGGGATAGGCCGCCCTACGAGCAGTACTTC.

Only a few counts were recorded for this clone. CDR3 DNA sequence: TGCGCCAGCAGTGAGGAGGTTCAGGGTCGGCAAGTCCATCTTCCTTCACCCCTCCACTTT. This translates into CASSEEVQGRQVHLPSPLHF. This sequence joins TRBV10-1 and TRBJ1-6, with a weak D call TRBD1 (5 bases). The V gene lost 2 bases and the J gene lost 9 bases, with 29 bases spanning the gap. This CDR3 is 20 amino acids long. Germline lookup yields CDR1 WNHNN and CDR2 SYGVQD (reference sequence).